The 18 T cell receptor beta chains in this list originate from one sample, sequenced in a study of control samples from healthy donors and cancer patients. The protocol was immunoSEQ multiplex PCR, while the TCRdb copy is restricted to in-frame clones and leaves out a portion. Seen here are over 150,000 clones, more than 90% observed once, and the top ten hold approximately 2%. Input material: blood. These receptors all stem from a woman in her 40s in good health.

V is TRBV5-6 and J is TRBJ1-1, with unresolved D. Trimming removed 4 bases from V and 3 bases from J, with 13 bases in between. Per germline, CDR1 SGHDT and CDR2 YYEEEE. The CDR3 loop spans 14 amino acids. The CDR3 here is CASSLYAGYTEAFF. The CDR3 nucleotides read TGTGCCAGCAGCCTCTACGCGGGATACACTGAAGCTTTCTTT. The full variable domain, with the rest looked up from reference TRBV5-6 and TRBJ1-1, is DAGVTQSPTHLIKTRGQQVTLRCSPKSGHDTVSWYQQALGQGPQFIFQYYEEEERQRGNFPDRFSGHQFPNYSSELNVNALLLGDSALYLCASSLYAGYTEAFFGQGTRLTVV.

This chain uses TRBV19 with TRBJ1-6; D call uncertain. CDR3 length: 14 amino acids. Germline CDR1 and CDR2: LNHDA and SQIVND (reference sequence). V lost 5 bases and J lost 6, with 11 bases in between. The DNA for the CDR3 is TGTGCCAGTAGTCCCGGCCTTATTAATTCACCCCTCCACTTT. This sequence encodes CASSPGLINSPLHF.

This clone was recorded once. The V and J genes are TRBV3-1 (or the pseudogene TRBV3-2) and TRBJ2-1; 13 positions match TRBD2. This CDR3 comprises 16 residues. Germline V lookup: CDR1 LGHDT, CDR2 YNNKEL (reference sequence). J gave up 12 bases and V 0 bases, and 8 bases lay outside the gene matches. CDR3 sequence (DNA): TGTGCCAGCAGCCAAGATGGAGGTACTAGCGGGGGGGCGCAGTTCTTC. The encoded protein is CASSQDGGTSGGAQFF.

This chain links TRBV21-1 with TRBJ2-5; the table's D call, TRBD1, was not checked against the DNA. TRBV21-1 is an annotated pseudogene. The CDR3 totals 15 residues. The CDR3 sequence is CASSPRQGRMETQYF. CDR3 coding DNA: TGTGCCAGCAGCCCTCGACAGGGGCGGATGGAGACCCAGTACTTC.

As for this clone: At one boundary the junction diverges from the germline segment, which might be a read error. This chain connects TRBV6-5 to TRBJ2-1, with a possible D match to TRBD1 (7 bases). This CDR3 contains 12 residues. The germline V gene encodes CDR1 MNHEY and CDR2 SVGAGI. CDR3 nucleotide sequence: TGTGCCAGCAGGCCAGGGGGAGGTTTCAAGATCTTC. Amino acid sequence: CASRPGGGFKIF.

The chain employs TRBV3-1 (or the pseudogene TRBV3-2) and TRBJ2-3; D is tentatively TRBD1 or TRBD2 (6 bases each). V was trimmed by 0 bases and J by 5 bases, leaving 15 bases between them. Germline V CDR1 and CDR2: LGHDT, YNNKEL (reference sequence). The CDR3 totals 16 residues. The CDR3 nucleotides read TGTGCCAGCAGCCAAGACGGGGGCGCCCAGGGAGATACGCAGTATTTT. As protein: CASSQDGGAQGDTQYF.

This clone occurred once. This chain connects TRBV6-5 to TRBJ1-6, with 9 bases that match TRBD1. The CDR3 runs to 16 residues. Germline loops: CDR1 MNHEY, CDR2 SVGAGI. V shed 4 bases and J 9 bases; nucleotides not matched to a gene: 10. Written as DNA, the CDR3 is TGTGCCAGCAGTTTAGACCCCGGGACAGGGACTTCACCCCTCCACTTT. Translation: CASSLDPGTGTSPLHF.

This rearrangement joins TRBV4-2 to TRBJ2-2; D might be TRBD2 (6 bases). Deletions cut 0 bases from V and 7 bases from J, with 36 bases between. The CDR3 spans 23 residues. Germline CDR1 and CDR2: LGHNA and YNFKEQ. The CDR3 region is CASSQEISGLGTLSGRNRGELFF. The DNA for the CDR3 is TGTGCCAGCAGCCAAGAAATCTCAGGGCTCGGAACTTTAAGCGGGCGAAACCGCGGGGAGCTGTTTTTT.

CDR3 protein: CASSQKLEENSPGYGYTF. CDR3 sequence (DNA): TGTGCCAGCAGCCAAAAGTTGGAGGAAAACTCGCCCGGGTATGGCTACACCTTC. This chain uses TRBV14 with TRBJ1-2; D gene uncertain. This CDR3 region has 18 residues. Between the trimmed V and J ends, which lost 2 bases and 5 bases, there was a span of 24 bases. Germline V gene lookup returns CDR1 SGHDN and CDR2 FVKESK.

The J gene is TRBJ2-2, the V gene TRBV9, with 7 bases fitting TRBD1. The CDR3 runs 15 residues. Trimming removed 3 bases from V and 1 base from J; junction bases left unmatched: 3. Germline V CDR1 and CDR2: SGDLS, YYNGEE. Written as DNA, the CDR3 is TGTGCCAGCAGCGCACGACAGGGGAACACCGGGGAGCTGTTTTTT. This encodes CASSARQGNTGELFF.

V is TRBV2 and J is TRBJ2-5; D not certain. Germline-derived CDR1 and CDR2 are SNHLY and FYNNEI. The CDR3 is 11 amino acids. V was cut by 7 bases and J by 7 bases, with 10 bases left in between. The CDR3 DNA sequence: TGTGCCAGCACCCTGGTAGGGACCCAGTACTTC. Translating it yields CASTLVGTQYF.

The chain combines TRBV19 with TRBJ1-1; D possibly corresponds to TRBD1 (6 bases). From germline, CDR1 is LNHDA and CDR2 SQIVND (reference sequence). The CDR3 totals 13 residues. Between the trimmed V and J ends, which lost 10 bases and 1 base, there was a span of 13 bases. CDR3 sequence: CATRQGTNTEAFF. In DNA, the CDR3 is TGTGCCACCCGGCAGGGGACGAACACTGAAGCTTTCTTT. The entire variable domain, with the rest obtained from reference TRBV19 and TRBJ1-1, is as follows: DGGITQSPKYLFRKEGQNVTLSCEQNLNHDAMYWYRQDPGQGLRLIYYSQIVNDFQKGDIAEGYSVSREKKESFPLTVTSAQKNPTAFYLCATRQGTNTEAFFGQGTRLTVV.

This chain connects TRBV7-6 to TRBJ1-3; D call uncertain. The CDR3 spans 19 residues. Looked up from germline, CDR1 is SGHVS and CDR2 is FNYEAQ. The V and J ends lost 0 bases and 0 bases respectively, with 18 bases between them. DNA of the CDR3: TGTGCCAGCAGCTTAGCGCTTTTTAAGCAAGTCTTCTCTGGAAACACCATATATTTT. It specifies CASSLALFKQVFSGNTIYF. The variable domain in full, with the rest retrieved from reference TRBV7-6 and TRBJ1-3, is GAGVSQSPRYKVTKRGQDVALRCDPISGHVSLYWYRQALGQGPEFLTYFNYEAQQDKSGLPNDRFSAERPEGSISTLTIQRTEQRDSAMYRCASSLALFKQVFSGNTIYFGEGSWLTVV.

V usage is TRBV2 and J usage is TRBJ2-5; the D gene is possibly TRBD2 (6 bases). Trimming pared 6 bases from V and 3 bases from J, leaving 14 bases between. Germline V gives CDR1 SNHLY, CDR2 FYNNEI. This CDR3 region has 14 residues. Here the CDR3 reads CASSIDSGEETQYF. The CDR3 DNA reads TGTGCCAGCAGCATCGATAGCGGCGAAGAGACCCAGTACTTC.

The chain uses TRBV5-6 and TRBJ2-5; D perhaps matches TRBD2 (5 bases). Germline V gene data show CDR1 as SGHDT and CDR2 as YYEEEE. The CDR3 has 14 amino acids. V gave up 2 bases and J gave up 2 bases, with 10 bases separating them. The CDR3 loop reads CASSFEGGQETQYF. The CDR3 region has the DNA TGTGCCAGCAGCTTTGAGGGCGGACAAGAGACCCAGTACTTC.

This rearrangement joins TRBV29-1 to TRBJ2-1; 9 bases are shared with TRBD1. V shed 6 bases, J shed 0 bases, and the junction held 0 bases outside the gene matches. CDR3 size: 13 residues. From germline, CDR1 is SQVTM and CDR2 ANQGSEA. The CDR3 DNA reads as TGCAGCGTGGGACAGGGCTCCTACAATGAGCAGTTCTTC. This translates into CSVGQGSYNEQFF.

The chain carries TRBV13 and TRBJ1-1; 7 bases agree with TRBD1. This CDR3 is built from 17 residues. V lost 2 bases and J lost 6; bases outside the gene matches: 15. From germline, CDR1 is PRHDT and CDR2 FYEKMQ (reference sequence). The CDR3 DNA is TGTGCCAGCAGCTTAAACCCGCCCAGACAGGGCAGGGCTGAAGCTTTCTTT. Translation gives CASSLNPPRQGRAEAFF.

CDR3 sequence: CASSLGGGYEQFF. CDR3 in DNA: TGTGCCAGCAGCTTAGGGGGAGGCTATGAGCAGTTCTTC. J is TRBJ2-1 and V is TRBV7-9, with D perhaps matching TRBD2 (6 bases). This CDR3 has 13 amino acids. Trimming cost V 1 base and J 8 bases, with 9 bases left between them. Germline CDR1 SEHNR, CDR2 FQNEAQ (reference sequence).